This is a list of T cell receptor beta chains from one sample in a study of T-cell reconstitution after alpha-beta-depleted transplantation in children. One entry per CDR3 protein results from TCRdb running MiXCR on the PCR reads. The sample shows 200,000 to 250,000 distinct CDR3 sequences, 12% of them seen only once. The sample in question was PBMCs from the stem cell graft donor, obtained from the stem cell graft. The origin of the receptors is a human donor who donated a stem cell graft to a child with acute lymphoblastic leukemia. CDR3s include the opening cysteine and the closing phenylalanine or tryptophan. A D gene is named only where the DNA matches it firmly. Size is stated for part of the rows, as once, few or many counts, or as a class when the clone is expanded.

abundance,v_gene,d_gene,j_gene,CDR3nt,CDR3aa
-,TRBV20-1,-,TRBJ2-7,TGCAGCTATTCAATGAGGAGCTCCTACGAGCAGTACTTC,CSYSMRSSYEQYF
-,TRBV4-3,TRBD2,TRBJ2-3,TGCGCCAGCAACCAAGTAGCTAGCGGGAGGGCCCAAGATACGCAGTATTTT,CASNQVASGRAQDTQYF
many,TRBV24-1,TRBD1,TRBJ1-5,TGTGCCACCAGTGGACCTATTGAGGGGGCCCTCAATCAGCCCCAGCATTTT,CATSGPIEGALNQPQHF
many,TRBV7-9,-,TRBJ2-1,TGTGCCAGCAGCCGTATACAGGTCAATGAGCAGTTCTTC,CASSRIQVNEQFF
many,TRBV6-2/TRBV6-3,-,TRBJ2-3,TGTGCCAGCGTTAGTCGGGATACGCAGTATTTT,CASVSRDTQYF
many,TRBV20-1,TRBD1,TRBJ2-1,TGCAGTGCTAGAGATATGGGGCAGGGGGCCTACAATGAGCAGTTCTTC,CSARDMGQGAYNEQFF
many,TRBV7-9,-,TRBJ1-5,TGTGCCAGCAGGGGACCCGCGGGGTTTCGTCAGCCCCAGCATTTT,CASRGPAGFRQPQHF
few,TRBV4-2,TRBD2,TRBJ2-5,TGTGCCAGCAGCCAAAAGACTAGCGGGGGGGCAGAGACCCAGTACTTC,CASSQKTSGGAETQYF
few,TRBV7-2,TRBD1,TRBJ2-7,TGTGCCAGCAGCTTAGCCACCGGGGGACAGGGGACCCCCCTCACCTACGAGCAGTACTTC,CASSLATGGQGTPLTYEQYF
many,TRBV3-1,-,TRBJ1-1,TGTGCCAGCAGCCAAGCTTCACAGTACACTGAAGCTTTCTTT,CASSQASQYTEAFF
many,TRBV5-1,TRBD1,TRBJ2-7,TGCGCCAGCAGCTCGGGGGACAGGTACTACGAGCAGTACTTC,CASSSGDRYYEQYF
many,TRBV12-3/TRBV12-4,-,TRBJ2-7,TGTGCCAGCAGTTTAGGAGGGGGAGGCTCCTACGAGCAGTACTTC,CASSLGGGGSYEQYF
many,TRBV5-1,TRBD1,TRBJ2-7,TGTGCCAGCAGCCTCGGACAGGGACCCTCCTACGAGCAGTACTTC,CASSLGQGPSYEQYF
many,TRBV20-1,-,TRBJ2-7,TGCAGTGCTTTACAGGGATTGGAGCAGTACTTC,CSALQGLEQYF
many,TRBV20-1,-,TRBJ1-1,TGCAGTGCTAGAGTGCATGGAGAATTTGAAGCTTTCTTT,CSARVHGEFEAFF
many,TRBV7-9,TRBD1,TRBJ1-3,TGTGCCAGCAGCTTATTGGGACAGCGAAACACCATATATTTT,CASSLLGQRNTIYF
many,TRBV7-2,-,TRBJ1-2,TGTGCCAGCAGCCCCTCGGTGTCGGGTGGGGTTTATGGCTACACCTTC,CASSPSVSGGVYGYTF
many,TRBV6-5,-,TRBJ1-5,TGTGCCAGCAGTTACAGGGGGTCGGATCAGCCCCAGCATTTT,CASSYRGSDQPQHF
few,TRBV12-3/TRBV12-4,-,TRBJ2-7,TGTGCCAGCAGGGAGGGCCTTGGGGAGCAGTACTTC,CASREGLGEQYF
-,TRBV7-2,TRBD1,TRBJ2-2,TGTGCCAGCAGCCTATCCGGGACAGCGGAGCTGTTTTTT,CASSLSGTAELFF
many,TRBV9,-,TRBJ1-1,TGTGCCAGCAGCGTATTAATTGCCCCCCGAGAGAACACTGAAGCTTTCTTT,CASSVLIAPRENTEAFF
many,TRBV7-9,-,TRBJ2-5,TGTGCCAGCAGCCTTACCGGGATGGAAGAGACCCAGTACTTC,CASSLTGMEETQYF
many,TRBV5-1,-,TRBJ2-1,TGCGCCAGCAGCTTAAAGGGGGTTAATGAGCAGTTCTTC,CASSLKGVNEQFF